This entry lists 18 T cell receptor beta chains sequenced from one sample in a study of T cells in Graves' hyperthyroidism and ophthalmopathy (dated by TCRdb to between 2018 and 2021). Library preparation used multiplex PCR. Sequencing took place on an Illumina HiSeq 2000. The TCR beta CDR3 regions were amplified from RNA transcripts. The first round of RT-PCR for the TCR CDR3 was performed with the HTBI primer set and the Qiagen OneStep RT-PCR kit. TCRdb reanalyzed the raw reads on its own, using fastp at Q25 for trimming and MiXCR for clone calling, and kept in-frame beta chains. Every CDR3 protein is listed once, alongside the most common genes and DNA of its rows. This sample comprises about 600,000 distinct CDR3 sequences, about 14% of them detected only once. Over 6% of the sample is in the top ten clones. Specimen: blood. These receptors were taken from a young woman with Graves' ophthalmopathy.

In this sample, this clonotype turned up a few times. The rearrangement joins TRBV7-9 to TRBJ2-2; 9 bases map to TRBD1. The CDR3 length is 16 residues. The V and J ends lost 6 bases and 4 bases, in that order; junction bases with no gene match: 9. Germline CDR1 reads SEHNR; CDR2 reads FQNEAQ (reference sequence). DNA for the CDR3: TGTGCCAGCAGACCGACAGGGGGAGAAGGCACCGGGGAGCTGTTTTTT. The encoded protein is CASRPTGGEGTGELFF.

This clonotype showed up many times. This chain uses TRBV3-1 with TRBJ2-1, with TRBD2 identical over 9 bases. V lost 0 bases to trimming and J lost 9 bases; unmatched junction nucleotides: 9. Looked up from germline, CDR1 is LGHDT and CDR2 is YNNKEL (reference sequence). This CDR3 region has 16 residues. The CDR3 is CASSQDGLAGIVEQFF. In DNA form, the CDR3 reads TGTGCCAGCAGCCAAGATGGCCTAGCGGGAATAGTTGAGCAGTTCTTC.

On this clonotype: It may be a read error: a sequence one base away is much more abundant. The rearrangement uses TRBV11-1 and TRBJ2-7; D is uncertain. Looked up from germline, CDR1 is SGHAT and CDR2 is FQDESV (reference sequence). There are 13 residues in the CDR3. The CDR3 bases are TGTGCCAGCAGCCCCCACTCGACCTACGAGCGGTACTTC. Translated: CASSPHSTYERYF.

Notes on this clonotype: A much larger clone differs from this one at a single base, so this may be a read error. The chain is built from TRBV12-3 or TRBV12-4 and TRBJ2-5; TRBD2 matches 7 bases. The CDR3 sequence is 14 residues long. V gave up 0 bases and J gave up 7 bases; unmatched junction bases: 5. The CDR3, as DNA: TGTGCCAGCAGTTTAGCGGGAGGGCCGAGGACCCAGTACTTC. This translates into CASSLAGGPRTQYF.

The gene calls are TRBV25-1 and TRBJ1-4; D is perhaps TRBD1 (5 bases). The germline V gene has CDR1 MGHDK and CDR2 SYGVNS. V was pared by 4 bases and J by 6 bases, with 9 bases between. CDR3 length: 13 residues. The CDR3: CASSGGRDEKLFF. The CDR3 DNA is TGTGCCAGCAGTGGGGGGAGGGATGAAAAACTGTTTTTT.

The rearrangement uses TRBV6-1 and TRBJ2-7; no clear D. Germline V gene lookup returns CDR1 MNHNS and CDR2 SASEGT. This CDR3 is 15 amino acids long. Trimming left V 3 bases short and J 0 bases short, with 12 bases between. The CDR3 loop is CASSESVWSSYEQYF. CDR3 nucleotides: TGTGCCAGCAGTGAGTCGGTCTGGAGCTCCTACGAGCAGTACTTC.

This clonotype was seen many times. This sequence joins TRBV11-2 and TRBJ1-1; D gene ambiguous. Trimming pared 3 bases from V and 7 bases from J, leaving 9 bases between. The CDR3 is 12 amino acids. Germline CDR1 SGHAT, CDR2 FQNNGV. The CDR3 here is CASSFLWREAFF. The CDR3 DNA sequence: TGTGCCAGCAGCTTCTTGTGGCGTGAAGCTTTCTTT.

This clonotype has only a few counts. This chain uses TRBV4-1 with TRBJ1-2, with 9 bases identical to TRBD1. Germline CDR1 MGHRA, CDR2 YSYEKL. Germline trimming cut 1 base from V and 6 bases from J; bases unmatched to any gene: 6. The CDR3 is made up of 15 amino acids. The CDR3 loop is CASSQAGTGRNGYTF. Here the CDR3 DNA reads TGCGCCAGCAGCCAAGCGGGGACAGGGCGGAATGGCTACACCTTC.

This clonotype appeared many times. This chain links TRBV27 with TRBJ2-7, with D possibly being TRBD2 (6 bases). The CDR3 covers 14 residues. Trimming pared 2 bases from V and 3 bases from J, leaving 11 bases between. Germline assignment: CDR1 MNHEY and CDR2 SMNVEV (reference sequence). The CDR3 is CASSLGLAIYEQYF. The CDR3 DNA follows: TGTGCCAGCAGTTTAGGGCTAGCGATCTACGAGCAGTACTTC.

The sample holds many counts of this clonotype. V gene TRBV24-1 combines with J gene TRBJ2-5, with D unclear. Germline CDR1 is KGHDR and CDR2 is SFDVKD. There are 12 residues in the CDR3. V was pared by 3 bases and J by 5 bases, with 6 bases between. CDR3 nucleotides: TGTGCCACCAGTGATAAAGGCGAGACCCAGTACTTC. This codes for CATSDKGETQYF.

This clonotype was seen only a few times. The genes are TRBV27 and TRBJ2-1, with TRBD1 matching 7 bases. The CDR3 covers 19 residues. CDR1 is MNHEY, CDR2 SMNVEV, per germline (reference sequence). Trimming removed 8 bases from V and 1 base from J; junction bases left unmatched: 20. The CDR3 nucleotides are TGTGCCAGCTCACCTCCCCGACAGGGTTCAGGACGGTCCTACAATGAGCAGTTCTTC. Its translation is CASSPPRQGSGRSYNEQFF.

The table lists this clonotype with many counts. CDR3 sequence reads: CAWRKSVNTEAFF. The CDR3 nucleotides read TGTGCCTGGAGGAAGTCGGTTAACACTGAAGCTTTCTTT. The V call is TRBV30, the J call TRBJ1-1, with D uncertain. CDR3 length: 13 amino acids. Germline CDR1 GTSNPN, CDR2 SVGIG (reference sequence). V was shortened by 3 bases and J by 2 bases, with 10 bases between the two germline ends. The variable domain in full, with the rest retrieved from reference TRBV30 and TRBJ1-1, is SQTIHQWPATLVQPVGSPLSLECTVEGTSNPNLYWYRQAAGRGLQLLFYSVGIGQISSEVPQNLSASRPQDRQFILSSKKLLLSDSGFYLCAWRKSVNTEAFFGQGTRLTVV.

At least ten counts were recorded for this clonotype. V and J are TRBV7-8 and TRBJ1-2, with 9 bases fitting TRBD1. CDR3 size: 14 residues. Germline CDR1 and CDR2: SGHVS and FQNEAQ. The V and J ends lost 5 bases and 7 bases, in that order; junction bases with no gene match: 8. Written as DNA, the CDR3 is TGTGCCAGCAGCCACCGGGACAGGGTCTCTGGCTACACCTTC. This gives the protein CASSHRDRVSGYTF.

This clonotype was seen repeatedly, ten times or more. The V call is TRBV11-2, the J call TRBJ2-7, with 10 bases identical to TRBD2. The CDR3 covers 16 residues. V shed 3 bases, J shed 3 bases, and the junction held 8 bases outside the gene matches. CDR1 is SGHAT and CDR2 is FQNNGV in the germline V gene. The CDR3 protein is CASSFLGGTSDYEQYF. The CDR3 region has the DNA TGTGCCAGCAGCTTTTTAGGGGGGACTAGCGACTACGAGCAGTACTTC.

In regard to this clonotype: Germline is not matched at one junction end, which may reflect a read error. The CDR3 reads CASSEQGAGALF. The DNA for the CDR3 is TGTGCCAGCAGTGAACAGGGGGCGGGAGCTCTCTTT. The rearrangement joins TRBV27 to TRBJ1-1, with 9 nucleotides matching TRBD1. In germline, CDR1 is MNHEY, CDR2 SMNVEV (reference sequence). CDR3 length equals 12 residues.

The chain uses TRBV28 and TRBJ1-1, with 10 bases aligning to TRBD1. Looked up from germline, CDR1 is MDHEN and CDR2 is SYDVKM. The V and J ends lost 6 bases and 1 base, in that order; junction bases with no gene match: 17. This CDR3 has 19 amino acids. This chain's CDR3 is CASRLTFGDRGKGNTEAFF. Here the CDR3 DNA reads TGTGCCAGCAGGCTAACATTCGGGGACAGGGGCAAAGGGAACACTGAAGCTTTCTTT.

This clonotype was recorded many times. The rearrangement joins TRBV5-1 to TRBJ1-1, with 10 bases that match TRBD1. This CDR3 is 16 amino acids long. The germline V gene has CDR1 SGHRS and CDR2 YFSETQ. J gave up 4 bases and V 1 base, and 7 bases lay outside the gene matches. The CDR3: CASSLTPGQGTTEAFF. Here the CDR3 DNA reads TGCGCCAGCAGCTTGACACCGGGACAGGGGACCACTGAAGCTTTCTTT.

This clonotype was seen ten or more times. The gene calls are TRBV2 and TRBJ1-2, with D perhaps matching TRBD1 (5 bases). V was shortened by 4 bases and J by 2 bases, with 14 bases between the two germline ends. This CDR3 is 15 amino acids long. Germline CDR1 and CDR2: SNHLY and FYNNEI. This CDR3 is CASSGLGTENYGYTF. CDR3 in DNA: TGTGCCAGCAGTGGGCTTGGGACCGAGAACTATGGCTACACCTTC.